This TCR beta chain was found in a study of T cell responses to AZD1222 COVID-19 vaccine. Sequencing used immunoSEQ multiplex PCR; TCRdb keeps in-frame clones, though not all of them. The sample holds just under 90,000 clones; 89% are singletons and the top ten take about 5.5%. Notes on the study in general: White British ancestry dominated among donors, who included more females, and clonal diversity was possibly underestimated.

Germline loops: CDR1 MNHEY, CDR2 SVGAGI. CDR3 length: 14 residues. V lost 3 bases and J lost 4, with 10 bases in between. Of note for this clone: Its matching antigen is unknown.

The TCR originated in an adult who received the AZD1222 COVID-19 vaccine. This specimen consisted of peripheral blood, obtained 28 days after the second AZD1222 dose. The V and J genes are TRBV6-5 and TRBJ1-5; D is possibly TRBD1 (5 bases). The CDR3 protein is CASSYRQFNQPQHF. In DNA form, the CDR3 reads TGTGCCAGCAGTTATAGACAGTTTAATCAGCCCCAGCATTTT.